This TCR beta chain was sequenced in a study of Graves' ophthalmopathy and Graves' hyperthyroidism. Overall study context: Peripheral blood collection took place at initial diagnosis, before any treatment. Study-level findings and limits: Predictions made by the model for ophthalmopathy progression reached 70.59% sensitivity and about 72% specificity.

TCR beta CDR3 amplification used RNA transcripts. RT-PCR was first run with HTBI primers, then multiplex PCR in a second round. TCRdb processed the multiplex PCR reads anew with MiXCR; each CDR3 protein has one entry. The repertoire consists of a few hundred thousand distinct CDR3 sequences, with under 25% occurring once and the leading ten covering under 3.5%. With respect to this clonotype: Its target is not known.

Stable hyperthyroid donors showed no ophthalmopathy during 18 months follow-up. Each hyperthyroidism patient was newly diagnosed, with under 2 months' duration, and aged 18 to 65. The source of this sequence is a woman aged 18-29 years with stable Graves' hyperthyroidism. Sequenced sample: peripheral blood.

The CDR3 sequence is CASSQGDREEWELFF. CDR3 DNA: TGCGCCAGCAGCCAAGGGGACCGGGAGGAATGGGAGCTGTTTTTT. The chain joins TRBV4-1 to TRBJ2-2, with TRBD2 matching over 7 bases. The junction had 8 bases not matched to a gene; V was cut back by 1 base and J by 9 bases. The CDR3 extends over 15 amino acids. Germline CDR1 is MGHRA and CDR2 is YSYEKL.